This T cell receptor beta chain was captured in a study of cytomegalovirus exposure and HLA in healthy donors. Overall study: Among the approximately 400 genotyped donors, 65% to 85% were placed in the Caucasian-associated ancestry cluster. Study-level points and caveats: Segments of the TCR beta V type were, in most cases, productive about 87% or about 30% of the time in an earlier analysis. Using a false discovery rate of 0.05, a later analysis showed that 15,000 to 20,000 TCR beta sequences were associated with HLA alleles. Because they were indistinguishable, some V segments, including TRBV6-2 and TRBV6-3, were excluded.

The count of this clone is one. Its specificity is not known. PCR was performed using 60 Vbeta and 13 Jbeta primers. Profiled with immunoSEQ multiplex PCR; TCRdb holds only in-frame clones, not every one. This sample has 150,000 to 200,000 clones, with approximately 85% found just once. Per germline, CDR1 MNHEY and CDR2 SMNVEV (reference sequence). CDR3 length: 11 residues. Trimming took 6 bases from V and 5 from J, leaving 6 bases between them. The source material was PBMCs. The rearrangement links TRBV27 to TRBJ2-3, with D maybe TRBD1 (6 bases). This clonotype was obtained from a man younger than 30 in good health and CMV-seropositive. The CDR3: CASSRGDTQYF. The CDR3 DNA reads TGTGCCAGCAGCAGGGGAGATACGCAGTATTTT.